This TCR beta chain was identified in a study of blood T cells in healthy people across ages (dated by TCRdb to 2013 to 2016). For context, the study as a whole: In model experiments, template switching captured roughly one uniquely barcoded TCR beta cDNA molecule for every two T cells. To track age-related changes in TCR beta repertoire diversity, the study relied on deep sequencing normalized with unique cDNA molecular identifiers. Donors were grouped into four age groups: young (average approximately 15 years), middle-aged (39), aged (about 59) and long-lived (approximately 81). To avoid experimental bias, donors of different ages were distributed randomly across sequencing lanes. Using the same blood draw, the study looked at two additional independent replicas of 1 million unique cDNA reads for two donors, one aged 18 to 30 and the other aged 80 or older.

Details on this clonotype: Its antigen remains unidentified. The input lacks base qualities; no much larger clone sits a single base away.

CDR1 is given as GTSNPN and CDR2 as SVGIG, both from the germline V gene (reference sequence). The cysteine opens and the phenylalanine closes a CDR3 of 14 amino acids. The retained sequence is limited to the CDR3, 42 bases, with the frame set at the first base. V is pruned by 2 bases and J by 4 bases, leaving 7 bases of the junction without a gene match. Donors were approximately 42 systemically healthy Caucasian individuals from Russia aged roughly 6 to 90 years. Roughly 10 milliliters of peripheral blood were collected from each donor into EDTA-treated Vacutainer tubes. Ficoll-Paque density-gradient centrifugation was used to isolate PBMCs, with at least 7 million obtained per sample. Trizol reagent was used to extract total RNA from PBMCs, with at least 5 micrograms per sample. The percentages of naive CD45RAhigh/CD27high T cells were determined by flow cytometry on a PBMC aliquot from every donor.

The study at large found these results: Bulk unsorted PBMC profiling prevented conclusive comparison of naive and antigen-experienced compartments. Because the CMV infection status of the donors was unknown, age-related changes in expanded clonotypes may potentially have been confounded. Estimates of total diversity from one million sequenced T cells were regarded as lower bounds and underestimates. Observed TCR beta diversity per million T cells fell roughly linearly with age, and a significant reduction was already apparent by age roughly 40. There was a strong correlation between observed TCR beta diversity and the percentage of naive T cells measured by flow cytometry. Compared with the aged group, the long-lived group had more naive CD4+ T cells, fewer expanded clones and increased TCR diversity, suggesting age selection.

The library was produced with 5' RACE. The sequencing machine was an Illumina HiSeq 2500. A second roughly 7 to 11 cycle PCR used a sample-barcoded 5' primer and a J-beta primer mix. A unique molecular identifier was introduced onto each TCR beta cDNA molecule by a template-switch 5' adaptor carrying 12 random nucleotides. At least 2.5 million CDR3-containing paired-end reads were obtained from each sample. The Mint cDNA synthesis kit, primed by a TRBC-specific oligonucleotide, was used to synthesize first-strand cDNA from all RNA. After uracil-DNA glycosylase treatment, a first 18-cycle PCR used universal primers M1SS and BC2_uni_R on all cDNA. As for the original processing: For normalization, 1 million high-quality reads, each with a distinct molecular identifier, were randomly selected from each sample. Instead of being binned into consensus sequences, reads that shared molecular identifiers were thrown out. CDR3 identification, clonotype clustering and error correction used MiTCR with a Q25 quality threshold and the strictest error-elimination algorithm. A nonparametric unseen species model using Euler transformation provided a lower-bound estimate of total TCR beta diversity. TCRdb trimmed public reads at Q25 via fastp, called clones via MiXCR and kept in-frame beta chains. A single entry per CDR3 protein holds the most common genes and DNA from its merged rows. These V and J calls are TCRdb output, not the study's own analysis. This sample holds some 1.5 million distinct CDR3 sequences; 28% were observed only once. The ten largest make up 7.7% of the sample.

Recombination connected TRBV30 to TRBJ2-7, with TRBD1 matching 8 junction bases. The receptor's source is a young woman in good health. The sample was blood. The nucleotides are TGTGCCTGGAGTCGAGGACAGGGTGATTACGAGCAGTACTTC. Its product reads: CAWSRGQGDYEQYF.